This T cell receptor beta chain was sequenced in a study of CD8+ T cells in alopecia areata. Study conclusions and caveats: Against the mouse data, patients shared TCRs less clearly, possibly for HLA reasons. Especially in alopecia totalis/universalis, lesional scalp showed greater clonality than normal scalp did. Scalp data also include sequences from resident alphabeta T cells of normal skin.

This clone has a handful of counts. The target antigen is unknown. Sequencing relied on a cDNA template that was reverse transcribed from extracted RNA. TCRdb keeps only in-frame clones here, not all; method: immunoSEQ multiplex PCR. This repertoire shows around 170,000 clones, 40% to 55% found once; its top ten account for about 9.4%. The sample's treatment: oral pan-JAK inhibitor, 5-10 mg twice daily. Investigators sorted PBMCs to obtain both CD4+ and CD8+ T cells. This CDR3 has 15 amino acids. Deletions cut 3 bases from V and 13 bases from J, with 23 bases between. Germline values: CDR1 SGDLS, CDR2 YYNGEE.

The chain joins TRBV9 to TRBJ2-1, with D perhaps matching TRBD1 (6 bases). The clonotype comes from a human donor with alopecia areata. This specimen consisted of CD8+ T cells sorted from blood, obtained around week 54, from a patient treated with tofacitinib. For the CDR3, the DNA is TGTGCCAGCAGCGGCAGGACAGCGGTTTGGGAAAATCAGTTCTTC. Protein: CASSGRTAVWENQFF.